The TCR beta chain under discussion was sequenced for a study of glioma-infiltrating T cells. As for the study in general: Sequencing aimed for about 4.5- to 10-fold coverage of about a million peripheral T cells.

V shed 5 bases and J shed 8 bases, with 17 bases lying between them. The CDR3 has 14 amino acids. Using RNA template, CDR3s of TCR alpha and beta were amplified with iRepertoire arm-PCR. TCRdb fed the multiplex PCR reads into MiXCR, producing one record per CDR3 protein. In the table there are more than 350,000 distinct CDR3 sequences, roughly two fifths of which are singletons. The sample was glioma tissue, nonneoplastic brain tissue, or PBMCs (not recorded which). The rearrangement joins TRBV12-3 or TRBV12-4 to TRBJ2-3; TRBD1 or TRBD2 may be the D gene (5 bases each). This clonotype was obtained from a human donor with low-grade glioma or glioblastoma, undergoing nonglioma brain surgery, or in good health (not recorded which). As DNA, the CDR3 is TGTGCCAGCAGTGTAAGCCCTCGTGGGGGTACGCAGTATTTT. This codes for CASSVSPRGGTQYF.